This T cell receptor beta chain appears in the sequencing data of a study of technical replicates of blood from a handful of donors. Assay used: immunoSEQ multiplex PCR; TCRdb lists only in-frame clones, some missing. The sample has around 86,000 clones; roughly 96% are singletons. The TCR sequence derives from a human donor in good health. The sequencing sample was made of T cells isolated from PBMCs.

CDR3 coding DNA: TGTGCCAGCAGGCCTTGGGGGGGGAGCGAGCAGTACTTC. Amino acids: CASRPWGGSEQYF. This sequence joins TRBV28 and TRBJ2-7; 7 bases match TRBD2. With V trimmed by 6 bases and J by 6 bases, 8 bases remained unmatched. This CDR3 is built from 13 residues. Germline V gives CDR1 MDHEN, CDR2 SYDVKM.